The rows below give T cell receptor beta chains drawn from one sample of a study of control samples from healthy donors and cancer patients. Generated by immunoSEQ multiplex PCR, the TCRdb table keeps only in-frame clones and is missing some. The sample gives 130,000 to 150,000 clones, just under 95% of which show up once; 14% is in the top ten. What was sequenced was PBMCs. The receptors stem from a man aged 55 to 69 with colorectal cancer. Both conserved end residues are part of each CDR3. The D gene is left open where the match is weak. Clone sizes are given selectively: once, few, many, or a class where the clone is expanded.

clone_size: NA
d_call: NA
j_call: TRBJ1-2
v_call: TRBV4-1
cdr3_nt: TGCGCCAGCAGCCAAGGCGTCACAATCCCGGATGGCTACACCTTC
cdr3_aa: CASSQGVTIPDGYTF

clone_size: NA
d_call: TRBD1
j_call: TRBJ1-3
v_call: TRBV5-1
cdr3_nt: TGCGCCAGCAGCTCAGGACAGGGAGGAAACACCATATATTTT
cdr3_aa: CASSSGQGGNTIYF

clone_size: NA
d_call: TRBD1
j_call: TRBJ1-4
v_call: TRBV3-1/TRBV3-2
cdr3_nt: TGTGCCAGCGAGGGAGGACAGGGTTCTAATGAAAAACTGTTTTTT
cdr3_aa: CASEGGQGSNEKLFF

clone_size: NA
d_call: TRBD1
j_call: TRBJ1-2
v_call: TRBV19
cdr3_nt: TGTGCCAGTAGAGGCGGGACAGACCTTGGCTACACCTTC
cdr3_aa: CASRGGTDLGYTF

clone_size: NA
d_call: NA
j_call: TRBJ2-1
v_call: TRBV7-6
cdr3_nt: TGTGCCAGCAGCTTAGTTCCAGGGGATAGGAATGAGCAGTTCTTC
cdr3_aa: CASSLVPGDRNEQFF

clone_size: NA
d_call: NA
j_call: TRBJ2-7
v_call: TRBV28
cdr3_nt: TGTGCCAGCAGTCAACGGGGTAAGCAGTCCTACGAGCAGTACTTC
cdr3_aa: CASSQRGKQSYEQYF

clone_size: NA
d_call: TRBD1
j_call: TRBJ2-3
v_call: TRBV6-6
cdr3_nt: TGTGCCAGCAAAATACAGGGGGCCCTCCGTGCGGAGCAGTATTTT
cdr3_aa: CASKIQGALRAEQYF

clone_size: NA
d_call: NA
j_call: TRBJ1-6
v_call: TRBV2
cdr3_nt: TGTGCCAGCAGTGAAAGGTGGACAACGAATTCACCCCTCCACTTT
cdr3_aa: CASSERWTTNSPLHF

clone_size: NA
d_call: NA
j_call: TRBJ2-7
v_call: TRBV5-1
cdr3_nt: TGCGCCAGCAGCTTGGGCTCCAGGGCTCACGAGCAGTACTTC
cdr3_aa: CASSLGSRAHEQYF

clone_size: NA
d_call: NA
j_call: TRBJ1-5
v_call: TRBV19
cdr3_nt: TGTGCCAGTATGGGGGGGGCGCAGAAGGGCAATCAGCCCCAGCATTTT
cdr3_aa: CASMGGAQKGNQPQHF

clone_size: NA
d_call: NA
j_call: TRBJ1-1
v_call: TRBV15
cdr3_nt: TGTGCCACCAGCAGAGGGGGGTACTCGGGCACTGAAGCTTTCTTT
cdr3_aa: CATSRGGYSGTEAFF

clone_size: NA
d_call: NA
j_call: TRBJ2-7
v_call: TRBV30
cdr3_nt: TGTGCCTGGAGCGAAGGACTCTACGAGCAGTACTTC
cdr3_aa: CAWSEGLYEQYF

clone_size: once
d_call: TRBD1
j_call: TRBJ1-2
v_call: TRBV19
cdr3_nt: TGTGCCAGTAGTTCCCAGAGGGACAGGGACTATGGCTACACCTTC
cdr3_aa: CASSSQRDRDYGYTF

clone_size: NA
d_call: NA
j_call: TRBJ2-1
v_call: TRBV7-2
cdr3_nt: TGTGCCAGCAGCCTAACCCAGGGGGGGTACAATGAGCAGTTCTTC
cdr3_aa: CASSLTQGGYNEQFF

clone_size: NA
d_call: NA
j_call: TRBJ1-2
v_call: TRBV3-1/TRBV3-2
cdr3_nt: TGTGCCAGCGCTGTAGCATCCCCCTCTAACTATGGCTACACCTTC
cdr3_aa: CASAVASPSNYGYTF

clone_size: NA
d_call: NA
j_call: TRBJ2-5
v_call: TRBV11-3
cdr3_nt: TGTGCCAGCAGCTCCCGGGTCCAAGAGACCCAGTACTTC
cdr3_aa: CASSSRVQETQYF

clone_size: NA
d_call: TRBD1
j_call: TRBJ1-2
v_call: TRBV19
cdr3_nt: TGTGCCAGTAGGGAGACAGGGGGCAACTATGGCTACACCTTC
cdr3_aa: CASRETGGNYGYTF

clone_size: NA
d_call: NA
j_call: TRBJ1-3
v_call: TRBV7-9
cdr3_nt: TGTGCCAGCAGCTGGGGGGGGGAGGGGGGCTCTGGAAACACCATATATTTT
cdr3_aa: CASSWGGEGGSGNTIYF